What follows are 11 T cell receptor beta chains derived from one specimen sequenced in a study of vaccination effects on CD4 cells after COVID-19. The ViraFEST assay expanded antigen-specific CD4+ T cells with viral peptide pools before sequencing. Scientists isolated CD4+ T cells after a roughly ten-day culture period ended. Each participant was given two doses of one vaccine (BNT162b2 or mRNA-1273). Clones were read by immunoSEQ multiplex PCR, and TCRdb kept only the in-frame ones, dropping some. The table has under 35,000 clones, over 65% seen once; the top ten hold roughly 10%. Antigens of these TCRs are unknown. The sample was CD4+ T cells from PBMCs cultured with HCoV-NL63 spike peptides, taken after COVID-19 vaccination. Source of these receptors: a human donor who received a COVID-19 vaccine.

The chain uses TRBV23-1 and TRBJ2-2, with 8 bases aligning to TRBD2. TRBV23-1 is noted as an ORF with a role that remains uncertain. The CDR3 has 17 residues. Losses at the gene ends were 4 bases for V and 6 bases for J; bases not matched to a gene: 13. Here the CDR3 DNA reads TGCGCCAGCAGTCCCCCCAGCGGGAGCCCCGAGTCCGGGGAGCTGTTTTTT. It translates to CASSPPSGSPESGELFF.

The chain couples TRBV6-6 to TRBJ2-3; 9 bases are a match to TRBD2. The CDR3 consists of 15 residues. The V gene's germline CDR1 is MNHNY and CDR2 SVGAGI (reference sequence). V trimming: 6 bases; J trimming: 5 bases; junction bases outside the gene matches: 9. CDR3 loop: CASSVGLAQGDTQYF. CDR3 coding DNA: TGTGCCAGCAGCGTAGGACTAGCGCAAGGAGATACGCAGTATTTT.

V is TRBV5-1 and J is TRBJ2-2; TRBD1 matches at 8 bases. J gave up 4 bases and V 4 bases, and 9 bases lay outside the gene matches. Germline values: CDR1 SGHRS, CDR2 YFSETQ. The CDR3 extends over 16 amino acids. This CDR3 is CASSPRTGYFTGELFF. CDR3 nucleotides: TGCGCCAGCAGCCCACGGACAGGGTACTTCACCGGGGAGCTGTTTTTT.

This clone occurred once. The chain carries TRBV5-1 and TRBJ2-3, with 9 positions matching TRBD2. Losses at the gene ends were 0 bases for V and 0 bases for J; bases not matched to a gene: 5. CDR1 SGHRS and CDR2 YFSETQ come from the germline V gene. The CDR3 is made up of 17 amino acids. CDR3 in DNA: TGCGCCAGCAGCTTGGGAGCGGGGGGCCCAAGCACAGATACGCAGTATTTT. Translated, it gives CASSLGAGGPSTDTQYF.

V is TRBV6-5 and J is TRBJ2-1; D gene uncertain. Germline CDR1 is MNHEY and CDR2 is SVGAGI. This CDR3 has 13 residues. The germline V and J ends were trimmed by 7 bases and 7 bases, with 14 bases remaining between them. CDR3 amino acids: CASITPVGNEQFF. CDR3 DNA: TGTGCCAGCATTACCCCCGTGGGGAATGAGCAGTTCTTC.

The chain has TRBV19 and TRBJ2-7; the D gene could be TRBD1 or TRBD2 (5 bases each). CDR1 LNHDA and CDR2 SQIVND come from the germline V gene (reference sequence). The CDR3 runs 15 residues. Trimming took off 4 bases at V and 1 base at J, with 14 bases between the two ends. The DNA of the CDR3 is TGTGCCAGTAGTAAAGATGGGGGATTTTCCTACGAGCAGTACTTC. Its protein is CASSKDGGFSYEQYF.

This clone was recorded once. V and J are TRBV6-5 and TRBJ1-2; possible D gene TRBD1, 6 bases. V lost 7 bases and J 2 bases, leaving 14 bases between the germline ends. The CDR3 contains 14 residues. CDR1 and CDR2 (germline): MNHEY, SVGAGI. The CDR3 nucleotides are TGTGCCAGCACTCAAGACAGGACCAACTATGGCTACACCTTC. Translated, it gives CASTQDRTNYGYTF.

The chain employs TRBV7-2 and TRBJ2-1, with TRBD2 identical over 11 bases. The CDR3 spans 14 residues. Germline V gene data show CDR1 as SGHTA and CDR2 as FQGNSA. Unmatched junction bases numbered 13, after V lost 6 bases and J lost 15 bases. The CDR3 DNA reads TGTGCCAGCAGGGCCGGGGGTAGCGGGAGGGCTTCGTTCTTC. It translates to CASRAGGSGRASFF.

This clone appeared a few times. This chain uses TRBV19 with TRBJ2-1, with 16 bases aligning to TRBD2. CDR1 and CDR2 from the germline V gene are LNHDA and SQIVND (reference sequence). V trimming: 4 bases; J trimming: 8 bases; junction bases outside the gene matches: 8. This CDR3 comprises 17 residues. The chain's CDR3 is CASSKGLAGGLSHEQFF. DNA for the CDR3: TGTGCCAGTAGTAAGGGACTAGCGGGGGGGCTTTCCCATGAGCAGTTCTTC.

The chain employs TRBV5-4 and TRBJ2-7; TRBD1 matches 7 bases. V lost 5 bases to trimming and J lost 1 base; unmatched junction nucleotides: 6. The CDR3 has 14 residues. Germline V gene data show CDR1 as SGHNT and CDR2 as YYREEE (reference sequence). Written as DNA, the CDR3 is TGTGCCAGCAGAAGGACAGGAACTTCCTACGAGCAGTACTTC. It encodes CASRRTGTSYEQYF.

This clone was found a few times. The V gene is TRBV6-5, the J gene TRBJ1-1; no firm D call. V lost 9 bases and J lost 1, with 15 bases in between. The length of the CDR3 is 14 residues. The germline CDR1 and CDR2 sequences are MNHEY and SVGAGI. The CDR3 DNA is TGTGCCAGTGGAGGAAGGTGGACGAACACTGAAGCTTTCTTT. This translates into CASGGRWTNTEAFF.